What follows are 8 T cell receptor beta chains derived from one specimen sequenced in a study of T cell responses to AZD1222 COVID-19 vaccine. Sequencing was performed with immunoSEQ multiplex PCR; in TCRdb, only in-frame clones are kept and a portion is missing. The data hold 110,000 to 150,000 clones, with 70% to 90% observed a single time. The material was peripheral blood, obtained on day 0 of AZD1222 vaccination. The receptor source for this set is an adult in good health.

The chain uses TRBV3-1 (or the pseudogene TRBV3-2) and TRBJ1-5, with 7 bases matching TRBD1. Trimming at V came to 1 base and at J to 3 bases, leaving 18 bases not matched to a gene. Germline V gene data show CDR1 as LGHDT and CDR2 as YNNKEL (reference sequence). This CDR3 is built from 20 residues. CDR3 DNA sequence: TGTGCCAGCAGCCAAGTCACCTTTCTAGAGGCAGGGGGGATCAATCAGCCCCAGCATTTT. Encoded protein: CASSQVTFLEAGGINQPQHF.

The chain has TRBV3-1 (or the pseudogene TRBV3-2) and TRBJ1-2; possible D gene TRBD1, 5 bases. Between the trimmed V and J ends, which lost 2 bases and 8 bases, there was a span of 18 bases. The CDR3 contains 15 residues. The V gene's germline CDR1 is LGHDT and CDR2 YNNKEL (reference sequence). The CDR3 region has the DNA TGTGCCAGCAGCCAAACTGGACGGACAAACAGGGGCTACACCTTC. This sequence encodes CASSQTGRTNRGYTF.

This chain links TRBV10-2 with TRBJ2-7; 9 bases line up with TRBD2. CDR3 size: 13 residues. Germline-derived CDR1 and CDR2 are WSHSY and SAAADI. V lost 8 bases to trimming and J lost 3 bases; unmatched junction nucleotides: 5. The CDR3 bases are TGCGCCAGCTCTAGCGGGACGAACTACGAGCAGTACTTC. This gives the protein CASSSGTNYEQYF.

V usage is TRBV4-1 and J usage is TRBJ2-7, with D maybe TRBD2 (6 bases). Germline V CDR1 and CDR2: MGHRA, YSYEKL. V was shortened by 0 bases and J by 3 bases, with 12 bases between the two germline ends. The CDR3 loop spans 15 amino acids. The CDR3 nucleotides read TGCGCCAGCAGCCAAGATAACCTGGGGGGCTACGAGCAGTACTTC. It encodes CASSQDNLGGYEQYF.

This clone was seen just once. V and J are TRBV19 and TRBJ1-4; 7 nucleotides match TRBD1. CDR1 and CDR2 from the germline V gene are LNHDA and SQIVND (reference sequence). This CDR3 is 17 amino acids long. V was pared by 2 bases and J by 0 bases, with 6 bases of the junction left unmatched. This CDR3 reads CASSIRGQAATNEKLFF. CDR3 coding DNA: TGTGCCAGTAGTATAAGAGGACAGGCCGCAACTAATGAAAAACTGTTTTTT.

The sample holds a few counts of this clone. The gene calls are TRBV9 and TRBJ2-3, with D unresolved. This CDR3 is built from 13 residues. From germline, CDR1 is SGDLS and CDR2 YYNGEE. Trimming pared 0 bases from V and 4 bases from J, leaving 6 bases between. The CDR3 DNA sequence: TGTGCCAGCAGCGTAGGAGTTCCAGATACGCAGTATTTT. It encodes CASSVGVPDTQYF.

The rearrangement joins TRBV18 to TRBJ2-1, with D hard to call. The CDR3 consists of 12 residues. The germline CDR1 and CDR2 sequences are KGHSH and LQKENI. Trimming removed 2 bases at V and 7 bases at J, with 6 bases between. DNA for the CDR3: TGTGCCAGCTCACCATTGGGGAATGAGCAGTTCTTC. As protein: CASSPLGNEQFF.

The V and J genes are TRBV28 and TRBJ1-2; 9 bases line up with TRBD1. The CDR3 loop spans 14 amino acids. Trimming removed 4 bases from V and 7 bases from J; junction bases left unmatched: 7. Germline lookup yields CDR1 MDHEN and CDR2 SYDVKM. The chain's CDR3 is CASSSHRGLAGYTF. CDR3 nucleotides: TGTGCCAGCAGTTCCCACAGGGGGCTCGCTGGCTACACCTTC.